The 30 T cell receptor beta chains given below trace back to one sample, sequenced in a study of response to subunit inactivated influenza vaccine. TCRdb re-called the RT-PCR reads through MiXCR, storing one row per CDR3 protein. The table includes 800,000 or so distinct CDR3 sequences, 21% detected once. Sequencing used PBMCs from blood, obtained 5 days after vaccination. Every receptor here comes from a man aged 45-65 years who received an inactivated influenza vaccine.

A few counts support this clonotype. The CDR3 loop is CASRHKGQGTYEQYF. The CDR3 DNA sequence: TGTGCCAGCAGGCATAAGGGACAGGGGACCTACGAGCAGTACTTC. This chain links TRBV6-1 with TRBJ2-7; 10 nucleotides line up with TRBD1. Germline V gene data show CDR1 as MNHNS and CDR2 as SASEGT. Unmatched junction bases numbered 7, after V lost 6 bases and J lost 2 bases. The length of the CDR3 is 15 residues.

In this sample, this clonotype turned up a few times. The chain's CDR3 is CASSSDISRGGNEQFF. The CDR3 DNA reads TGCGCCAGCAGCTCAGATATTTCGAGGGGGGGCAATGAGCAGTTCTTC. The chain employs TRBV5-1 and TRBJ2-1; maybe TRBD2 (7 bases). The CDR3 is 16 residues long. Germline V gives CDR1 SGHRS, CDR2 YFSETQ. Trimming left V 3 bases short and J 6 bases short, with 19 bases between.

This clonotype was seen only a few times. The chain has TRBV5-1 and TRBJ2-1, with D perhaps assigned TRBD1 or TRBD2 (6 bases each). V was trimmed by 2 bases and J by 0 bases, leaving 12 bases between them. This CDR3 has 16 amino acids. Germline V lookup: CDR1 SGHRS, CDR2 YFSETQ. The CDR3 spells CASSLRGESSYNEQFF. DNA of the CDR3: TGCGCCAGCAGCTTAAGGGGGGAATCCTCCTACAATGAGCAGTTCTTC.

This clonotype was seen a few times. The chain is built from TRBV20-1 and TRBJ2-1; D is uncertain. Germline V gives CDR1 DFQATT, CDR2 SNEGSKA (reference sequence). The CDR3 totals 14 residues. Deletions cut 1 base from V and 10 bases from J, with 17 bases between. The CDR3 DNA sequence: TGCAGTGCTAGAGGGGCAGTGGGCATCGGGGAGCAGTTCTTC. The encoded protein is CSARGAVGIGEQFF.

This chain links TRBV12-3 or TRBV12-4 with TRBJ1-5, with D hard to call. The CDR3 is 13 residues long. The V and J ends lost 4 bases and 6 bases respectively, with 10 bases between them. The CDR3 region has the DNA TGTGCCAGCAGTTCCCACTTGTCTCAGCCCCAGCATTTT. Protein sequence: CASSSHLSQPQHF.

This clonotype was detected a few times. The chain recombines TRBV29-1 with TRBJ2-2; tentatively, D is TRBD2 (7 bases). The germline gives CDR1 SQVTM, CDR2 ANQGSEA. Trimming removed 4 bases at V and 1 base at J, with 10 bases between. The CDR3 is made up of 14 amino acids. CDR3 sequence: CSVAGGWNTGELFF. The DNA for the CDR3 is TGCAGCGTTGCGGGGGGCTGGAACACCGGGGAGCTGTTTTTT.

The chain couples TRBV6-1 to TRBJ1-2; maybe TRBD1 (6 bases). The CDR3 is 15 amino acids. Trimming pared 5 bases from V and 3 bases from J, leaving 16 bases between. Germline V gives CDR1 MNHNS, CDR2 SASEGT. The CDR3 nucleotides are TGTGCCAGCAGTCCCGGGGGCTCTTCCCACTATGGCTACACCTTC. This gives the protein CASSPGGSSHYGYTF.

The V gene is TRBV6-6, the J gene TRBJ2-2, with D possibly being TRBD2 (6 bases). Trimming pared 11 bases from V and 3 bases from J, leaving 7 bases between. Germline lookup yields CDR1 MNHNY and CDR2 SVGAGI (reference sequence). This CDR3 is 11 amino acids long. CDR3 nucleotide sequence: TGTGCCGGGGGGTACACCGGGGAGCTGTTTTTT. Encoded protein: CAGGYTGELFF.

The chain carries TRBV20-1 and TRBJ2-7; 9 positions match TRBD1. The CDR3 extends over 14 amino acids. Germline CDR1 and CDR2: DFQATT and SNEGSKA (reference sequence). J was trimmed by 3 bases and V by 6 bases; bases with no gene match: 9. CDR3 bases: TGCAGTGCCCGAACCGGGACAGGGATCTACGAGCAGTACTTC. It codes for CSARTGTGIYEQYF.

In nucleotides, the CDR3 is TGTGCCAGCAGCTTACCCGGACAGTACAATGAGCAGTTCTTC. Translated: CASSLPGQYNEQFF. The V gene is TRBV11-2, the J gene TRBJ2-1; a possible D gene is TRBD1 (6 bases). Germline V gene data show CDR1 as SGHAT and CDR2 as FQNNGV. Trimming pared 2 bases from V and 4 bases from J, leaving 9 bases between. This CDR3 contains 14 residues. The whole variable domain, remainder taken from reference TRBV11-2 and TRBJ2-1, is EAGVAQSPRYKIIEKRQSVAFWCNPISGHATLYWYQQILGQGPKLLIQFQNNGVVDDSQLPKDRFSAERLKGVDSTLKIQPAKLEDSAVYLCASSLPGQYNEQFFGPGTRLTVL.

This clonotype showed up just a few times. This sequence joins TRBV12-3 or TRBV12-4 and TRBJ2-2, with 11 bases lining up with TRBD2. CDR3 size: 17 residues. Trimming removed 2 bases from V and 2 bases from J; junction bases left unmatched: 4. The CDR3 protein is CASSLITSGGNTGELFF. The CDR3 DNA sequence: TGTGCCAGCAGTTTAATAACTAGCGGGGGAAACACCGGGGAGCTGTTTTTT.

This chain joins TRBV6-5 and TRBJ1-1; no clear D. Per the germline V gene, CDR1 is MNHEY and CDR2 is SVGAGI. The germline V and J ends were trimmed by 8 bases and 1 base, with 11 bases remaining between them. This CDR3 is built from 13 residues. The CDR3: CASWYGPNTEAFF. DNA for the CDR3: TGTGCCAGCTGGTACGGCCCGAACACTGAAGCTTTCTTT.

This clonotype was found a few times. V gene TRBV24-1 combines with J gene TRBJ2-1; TRBD2 aligns across 15 bases. Germline-derived CDR1 and CDR2 are KGHDR and SFDVKD. Trimming cost V 5 bases and J 8 bases; bases outside gene matches: 9. The CDR3 loop spans 17 amino acids. The CDR3 protein is CATSAPPGLAGGYEQFF. As DNA, the CDR3 is TGTGCCACCAGTGCTCCCCCGGGACTAGCGGGAGGCTATGAGCAGTTCTTC.

A few counts support this clonotype. The chain employs TRBV10-3 and TRBJ2-3; D is perhaps TRBD1 or TRBD2 (5 bases each). Germline values: CDR1 ENHRY, CDR2 SYGVKD. The CDR3 length is 13 residues. The V and J ends lost 5 bases and 4 bases respectively, with 10 bases between them. CDR3 residues: CAISPQGADTQYF. The CDR3, as DNA: TGTGCCATCAGTCCCCAGGGAGCAGATACGCAGTATTTT.

The chain links TRBV5-1 to TRBJ2-7; weak D call: TRBD2 (7 bases). This CDR3 is 13 amino acids long. Germline-derived CDR1 and CDR2 are SGHRS and YFSETQ. V gave up 4 bases and J gave up 7 bases, with 15 bases separating them. DNA for the CDR3: TGCGCCAGCAGCCAGGCGGGGGCGCGGGAGCAGTACTTC. Its translation: CASSQAGAREQYF. The entire variable domain, with the rest obtained from reference TRBV5-1 and TRBJ2-7, is as follows: KAGVTQTPRYLIKTRGQQVTLSCSPISGHRSVSWYQQTPGQGLQFLFEYFSETQRNKGNFPGRFSGRQFSNSRSEMNVSTLELGDSALYLCASSQAGAREQYFGPGTRLTVT.

This chain joins TRBV5-1 and TRBJ2-7; TRBD1 agrees at 8 bases. Germline loops: CDR1 SGHRS, CDR2 YFSETQ. The CDR3 runs to 15 residues. With 4 bases clipped from V and 2 bases from J, the junction kept 8 bases outside the gene matches. CDR3 nucleotide sequence: TGCGCCAGCAGCATAACCGGGACAGGAACCTACGAGCAGTACTTC. Residues: CASSITGTGTYEQYF.

There are a few counts of this clonotype. The V gene is TRBV6-2 or TRBV6-3, the J gene TRBJ2-7; 10 bases fit TRBD2. Germline V CDR1 and CDR2: MNHEY, SVGEGT. The J segment lost 0 bases and the V segment lost 2 bases, leaving 7 bases of the junction unmatched. The CDR3 sequence is 17 residues long. The CDR3 sequence: CASSYPTSGILSYEQYF. For the CDR3, the DNA is TGTGCCAGCAGTTACCCTACTAGCGGGATCCTCTCCTACGAGCAGTACTTC.

This clonotype has just a few counts. This rearrangement joins TRBV4-3 to TRBJ2-7, with 7 nucleotides matching TRBD1. The CDR3 loop spans 15 amino acids. Looked up from germline, CDR1 is LGHNA and CDR2 is YSLEER. With V trimmed by 0 bases and J by 4 bases, 6 bases remained unmatched. The DNA of the CDR3 is TGCGCCAGCAGCCAAGATCCGGGGACAGCTTACGAGCAGTACTTC. It specifies CASSQDPGTAYEQYF.

This clonotype has only a few counts. The chain carries TRBV12-3 or TRBV12-4 and TRBJ1-4; D is uncertain. The CDR3 loop spans 14 amino acids. V lost 3 bases and J lost 7, with 12 bases in between. Written as DNA, the CDR3 is TGTGCCAGCAGTTTCTCATTCTCGAGTGAAAAACTGTTTTTT. Its protein is CASSFSFSSEKLFF.

In this sample, this clonotype turned up a few times. The V gene is TRBV6-1, the J gene TRBJ2-5, with 8 bases fitting TRBD1. V shed 6 bases and J 3 bases; nucleotides not matched to a gene: 9. Germline assignment: CDR1 MNHNS and CDR2 SASEGT. This CDR3 region has 15 residues. CDR3 DNA: TGTGCCAGCAGCCCAGACAGGGGAATAGAAGAGACCCAGTACTTC. This sequence encodes CASSPDRGIEETQYF.

V gene TRBV5-5 combines with J gene TRBJ1-1; 7 nucleotides line up with TRBD1. The junction had 5 bases not matched to a gene; V was cut back by 3 bases and J by 0 bases. The germline V gene has CDR1 SGHKS and CDR2 YYEKEE (reference sequence). CDR3 length equals 15 residues. CDR3 DNA: TGTGCCAGCAGCTCACCGGGACAGTTGAACACTGAAGCTTTCTTT. It yields the protein CASSSPGQLNTEAFF.

The V call is TRBV5-6, the J call TRBJ1-3, with TRBD1 matching 10 bases. Germline loops: CDR1 SGHDT, CDR2 YYEEEE. This CDR3 region has 19 residues. With 5 bases clipped from V and 0 bases from J, the junction kept 14 bases outside the gene matches. DNA of the CDR3: TGTGCCAGCAGTTCTCTATTGGGGACAGGGGTTAGCTCTGGAAACACCATATATTTT. Its translation: CASSSLLGTGVSSGNTIYF.

This clonotype was counted at least ten times. The chain carries TRBV29-1 and TRBJ2-1; 14 bases are a match to TRBD2. The CDR3 contains 15 residues. Germline V gives CDR1 SQVTM, CDR2 ANQGSEA. Trimming cost V 6 bases and J 8 bases; bases outside gene matches: 9. The CDR3 nucleotides are TGCAGCGTCCTCAGACTAGCGGGAGGGTTCGATGAGCAGTTCTTC. Protein: CSVLRLAGGFDEQFF.

This chain connects TRBV7-2 to TRBJ1-5; maybe TRBD1 (5 bases). The CDR3 length is 13 residues. Germline V lookup: CDR1 SGHTA, CDR2 FQGNSA. V lost 5 bases and J lost 4, with 9 bases in between. CDR3 sequence (DNA): TGTGCCAGCAGCAGACAGACTAATCAGCCCCAGCATTTT. Its translation is CASSRQTNQPQHF. The full variable domain, in which reference TRBV7-2 and TRBJ1-5 provide the parts outside the CDR3, is GAGVSQSPSNKVTEKGKDVELRCDPISGHTALYWYRQSLGQGLEFLIYFQGNSAPDKSGLPSDRFSAERTGGSVSTLTIQRTQQEDSAVYLCASSRQTNQPQHFGDGTRLSIL.

This clonotype was picked up a small number of times. The rearrangement uses TRBV27 and TRBJ2-7; D remains ambiguous. The CDR3 length is 14 residues. Germline values: CDR1 MNHEY, CDR2 SMNVEV (reference sequence). V shed 3 bases and J shed 3 bases, with 12 bases lying between them. The CDR3 region has the DNA TGTGCCAGCAGTTTTGAGTATCCCTTCTACGAGCAGTACTTC. Translated, it gives CASSFEYPFYEQYF.

V gene TRBV20-1 combines with J gene TRBJ2-1; 7 bases agree with TRBD1. Germline loops: CDR1 DFQATT, CDR2 SNEGSKA (reference sequence). The CDR3 length is 16 residues. With 0 bases clipped from V and 0 bases from J, the junction kept 5 bases outside the gene matches. The CDR3 loop reads CSARDHGDSSYNEQFF. CDR3 DNA: TGCAGTGCTAGAGATCACGGGGACAGCTCCTACAATGAGCAGTTCTTC.

The chain recombines TRBV10-3 with TRBJ2-1, with 9 positions matching TRBD1. Germline CDR1 ENHRY, CDR2 SYGVKD. The CDR3 sequence is 14 residues long. Unmatched junction bases numbered 6, after V lost 4 bases and J lost 8 bases. The CDR3: CAISGGTGSDEQFF. CDR3 coding DNA: TGTGCCATCAGTGGAGGGACAGGGTCGGATGAGCAGTTCTTC.

A few counts support this clonotype. This chain uses TRBV6-6 with TRBJ1-1; no clear D. The CDR3 runs to 13 residues. Germline-derived CDR1 and CDR2 are MNHNY and SVGAGI (reference sequence). With 6 bases removed from V and 1 base from J, the gap between germline ends came to 9 bases. The CDR3 DNA follows: TGTGCCAGCAGGATGACGGAGAACACTGAAGCTTTCTTT. It specifies CASRMTENTEAFF.

The chain couples TRBV20-1 to TRBJ2-3, with D hard to call. This CDR3 contains 10 residues. Deletions cut 6 bases from V and 4 bases from J, with 5 bases between. Germline V gives CDR1 DFQATT, CDR2 SNEGSKA (reference sequence). CDR3 in amino acids: CSAASDTQYF. The CDR3 region has the DNA TGCAGTGCAGCCTCAGATACGCAGTATTTT.

This clonotype was counted a few times. The gene calls are TRBV7-9 and TRBJ2-1, with D possibly matching TRBD2 (5 bases). Per the germline V gene, CDR1 is SEHNR and CDR2 is FQNEAQ (reference sequence). The CDR3 has 12 residues. Trimming removed 5 bases at V and 10 bases at J, with 12 bases between. CDR3 sequence (DNA): TGTGCCAGCAGCGTAGGGAGACGGGAGCAGTTCTTC. Amino acid sequence: CASSVGRREQFF.